This TCR beta chain was captured in a study of CD8+ T cells in alopecia areata. In the study overall: Patients in the treated group were given tofacitinib by mouth, 5 to 10 mg twice a day.

Treatment denoted: oral pan-JAK inhibitor, 5-10 mg twice daily. The CDR3 has 14 amino acids. Germline trimming cut 0 bases from V and 4 bases from J; bases unmatched to any gene: 3. Germline-derived CDR1 and CDR2 are SGHTA and FQGNSA. cDNA reverse transcribed from extracted RNA served as the sequencing template. Sequencing used immunoSEQ multiplex PCR; TCRdb keeps in-frame clones, though not all of them. The sample contains hundreds of thousands of clones, 60% of which appear only once. This clonotype was obtained from a human donor with alopecia areata. The sequencing used CD4+ T cells sorted from blood, collected at roughly week 53, from a patient treated with tofacitinib. This sequence joins TRBV7-2 and TRBJ2-7, with 7 bases identical to TRBD1. DNA of the CDR3: TGTGCCAGCAGCTTAGCCAGGACAGGTTACGAGCAGTACTTC. Translation: CASSLARTGYEQYF. Using reference TRBV7-2 and TRBJ2-7 for the parts outside the CDR3, the full variable domain is GAGVSQSPSNKVTEKGKDVELRCDPISGHTALYWYRQSLGQGLEFLIYFQGNSAPDKSGLPSDRFSAERTGGSVSTLTIQRTQQEDSAVYLCASSLARTGYEQYFGPGTRLTVT.